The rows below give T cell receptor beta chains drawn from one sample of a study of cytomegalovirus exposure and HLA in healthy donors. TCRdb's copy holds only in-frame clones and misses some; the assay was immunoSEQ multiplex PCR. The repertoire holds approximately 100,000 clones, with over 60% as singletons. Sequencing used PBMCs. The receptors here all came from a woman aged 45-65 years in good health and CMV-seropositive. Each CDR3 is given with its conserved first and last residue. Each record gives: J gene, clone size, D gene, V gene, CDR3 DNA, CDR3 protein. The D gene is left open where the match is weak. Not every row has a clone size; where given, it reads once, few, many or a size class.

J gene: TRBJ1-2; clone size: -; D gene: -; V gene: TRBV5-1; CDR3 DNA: TGCGCCAGCAGCTTAAATGCGGGAACAGCTAACTATGGCTACACCTTC; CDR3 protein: CASSLNAGTANYGYTF
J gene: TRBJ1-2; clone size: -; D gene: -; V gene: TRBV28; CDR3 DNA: TGTGCCAGCAGTTTGTCGGAGTATGGCTACACCTTC; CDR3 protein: CASSLSEYGYTF
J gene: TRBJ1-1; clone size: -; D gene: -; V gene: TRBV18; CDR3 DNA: TGTGCCAGCTCACCAACCCAGAAGAACACTGAAGCTTTCTTT; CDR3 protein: CASSPTQKNTEAFF
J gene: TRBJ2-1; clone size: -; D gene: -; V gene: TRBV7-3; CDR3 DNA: TGTGCCAGCAGCTCGGGGTCCCCTGAGCAGTTCTTC; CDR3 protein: CASSSGSPEQFF
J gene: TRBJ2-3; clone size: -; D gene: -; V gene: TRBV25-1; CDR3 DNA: TGTGCCAGCAGGAAAGAGGCAGATACGCAGTATTTT; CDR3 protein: CASRKEADTQYF
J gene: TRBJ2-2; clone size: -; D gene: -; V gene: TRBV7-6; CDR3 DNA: TGTGCCAGCAGCTTATTCCCCCCGGGGGCCGGGGAGCTGTTTTTT; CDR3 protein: CASSLFPPGAGELFF
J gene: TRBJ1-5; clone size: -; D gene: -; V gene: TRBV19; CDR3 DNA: TGTGCCAGTAGTAACCGGGGGGCCCATTCGGGACAGCCCCAGCATTTT; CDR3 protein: CASSNRGAHSGQPQHF
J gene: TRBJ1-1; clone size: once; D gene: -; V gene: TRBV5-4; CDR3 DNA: TGTGCCAGCAGCTCCGGGACACTTACTGAAGCTTTCTTT; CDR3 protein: CASSSGTLTEAFF
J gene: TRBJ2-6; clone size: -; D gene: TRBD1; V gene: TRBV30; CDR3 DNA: TGTGCCCGGACCGGGACAGGGGGCTCTGGGGCCAACGTCCTGACTTTC; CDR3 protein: CARTGTGGSGANVLTF
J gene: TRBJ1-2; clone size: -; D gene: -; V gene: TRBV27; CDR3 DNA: TGTGCCAGCCGACCGTACTTCGGAGCTAACTATGGCTACACCTTC; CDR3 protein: CASRPYFGANYGYTF
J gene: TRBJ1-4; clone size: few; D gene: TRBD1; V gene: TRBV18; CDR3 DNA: TGTGCCAGCTCACCACAACCTCTAACCTCCGGGACAGCTAATGAAAAACTGTTTTTT; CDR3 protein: CASSPQPLTSGTANEKLFF
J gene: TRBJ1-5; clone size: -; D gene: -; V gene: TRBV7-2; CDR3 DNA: TGTGCCAGCAGCCTCCACGGTCAGCCCCAGCATTTT; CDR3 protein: CASSLHGQPQHF
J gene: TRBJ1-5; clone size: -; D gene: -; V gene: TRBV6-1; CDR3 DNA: TGTGCCAGCAGTAACACAGTGGCGCATTTT; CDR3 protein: CASSNTVAHF
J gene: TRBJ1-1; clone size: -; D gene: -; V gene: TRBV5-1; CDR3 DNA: TGCGCCAGCAGCTTACGAACAGGGCAGAACACTGAAGCTTTCTTT; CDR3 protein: CASSLRTGQNTEAFF
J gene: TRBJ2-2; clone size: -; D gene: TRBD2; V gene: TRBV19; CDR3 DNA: TGTGCCAGTAGCCCACTAGCGGGGTCCGGGGAGCTGTTTTTT; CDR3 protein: CASSPLAGSGELFF
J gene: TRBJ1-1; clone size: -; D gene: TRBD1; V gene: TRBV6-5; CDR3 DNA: TGTGCCAGCAGTTCGCCCGGGACAGGGCGGGCTTTCTTT; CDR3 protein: CASSSPGTGRAFF
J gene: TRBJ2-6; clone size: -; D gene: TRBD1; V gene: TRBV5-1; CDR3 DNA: TGCGCCAGCAGCTTGACAGGGGGAGGATCCGGGGCCAATGTCCTGACTTTC; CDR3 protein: CASSLTGGGSGANVLTF
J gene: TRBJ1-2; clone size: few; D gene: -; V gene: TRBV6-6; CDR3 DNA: TGTGCCAGCAGTTACGAGGGAGGCTACACCTTC; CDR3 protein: CASSYEGGYTF
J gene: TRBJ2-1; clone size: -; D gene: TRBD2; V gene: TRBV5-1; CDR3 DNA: TGCGCCAGCAGCTTAATAGCGGGGGAGGATGAGCAGTTCTTC; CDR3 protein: CASSLIAGEDEQFF
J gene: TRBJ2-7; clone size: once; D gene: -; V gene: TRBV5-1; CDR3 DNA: TGCGCCAGCAGCTTGGCGGGGGTCAGTGAGCACGAGCAGTACTTC; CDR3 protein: CASSLAGVSEHEQYF